The present TCR beta chain was sequenced within a study of T cell responses to AZD1222 COVID-19 vaccine (dated by TCRdb to about 2021). With respect to the entire study: A total of 240 or so trial participants underwent TCR sequencing, of whom approximately 200 had received two doses of AZD1222 and 26 had received two doses of the MenACWY control vaccine. Enrollment into the trials was organized by age into subgroups of 18-55, 56-69 and 70-plus years, and those subgroups contained about 150, 27 and 61 TCR-sequenced participants, respectively. What the research found in general, with its limitations: Vaccine-associated CD4 TCRs spanned the whole spike protein, with dominant responses in regions 160-218 and 743-854. Because no day 14 peak-response samples were available, repertoires were characterized only after the peak T cell response. Nearly half of unique spike-specific TCRs reportedly recognized epitopes outside regions mutated in the B.1.351 and B.1.1.7 variants. Participants were mostly white British, with more females than males. The authors suggested clonal diversity may have been underestimated. The 56-69-year group was small, and its depth increase did not reach significance, likely because of low power. Only five to seven AZD1222 recipients were SARS-CoV-2 seropositive at baseline, limiting conclusions about previously exposed vaccinees. Spike-specific TCR breadth and depth rose significantly after two AZD1222 doses compared with day 0 and with MenACWY recipients.

Worth noting for this clone: This receptor's antigen is unknown. Within one base of it there is no much larger clone, and no base qualities were kept.

The CDR3 regions of human TCRbeta chains were subjected to immunosequencing. From the authors' description of their analysis: TCRs in the repertoires were matched against a reference library of SARS-CoV-2-specific TCRs that had been generated with the MIRA antigen-specificity platform. Breadth meant the fraction of unique TCRs that were SARS-CoV-2-associated, whereas depth meant the fraction of total T cells that were SARS-CoV-2-associated. Using the MIRA data, every spike-specific TCR was mapped to the spike region that the TCR reacted to and assigned to either a CD4 or a CD8 class. Log10-transformed breadth and depth values were compared by one-way ANOVA with Sidak's multiple comparisons tests. Sourced from immuneACCESS, this table was stored by TCRdb with only in-frame sequences that have V and J called. A share of the clones is absent; for the studies checked, an unresolved V gene accounts for under half, and the remainder has no known explanation. That table furnishes V, J and clone size, whereas the DNA furnished D and trimming. Across this sample there are 90,000 to 100,000 clones, with about 90% seen only once. Of the sample, roughly 15% falls within the top ten clones.

The time point label here, explained by the study, means: about 28 days (+/-7) after the second vaccine dose. Because spike-specific TCR depth and breadth did not differ between the two schedules, AZD1222 recipients who got a second dose at roughly 4 weeks were pooled with those who got a second dose at roughly 12 weeks. The vaccinee samples were drawn from two UK trials, COV001 and COV002, one of which was a single-blind randomized controlled phase 2/3 trial testing AZD1222 (ChAdOx1 nCoV-19) in healthy adults. Trial participant PBMC samples were collected at day 0 and day 28 after the second dose for TCRbeta chain sequencing. The trim is 6 bases for V and 4 bases for J, with a gap of 16 bases between the germline ends. In the germline V gene, CDR1 corresponds to MNHEY and CDR2 to SVGAGI. From the cysteine up to the phenylalanine, the CDR3 has a length of 15 residues. This entry keeps only the CDR3 DNA: 45 bases, framed from base 1.

Sample: peripheral blood, taken 28 days after the second AZD1222 dose. The chain was built from TRBV6-5 and TRBJ1-5; TRBD1 could be the D gene, as 6 bases match. The receptor was derived from an adult who received the AZD1222 COVID-19 vaccine. Here is the DNA: TGTGCCAGCAGGCGAGCAGGGGATCGGAATCAGCCCCAGCATTTT. Its protein product is CASRRAGDRNQPQHF.